A single sample is the source of the 4 T cell receptor beta chains below, sequenced in a study of monozygotic twins with cystic fibrosis. Generated by immunoSEQ multiplex PCR, the TCRdb table keeps only in-frame clones and is missing some. The sample shows approximately 17,000 clones, 96% of them seen only once. Sequencing used blood. These receptors all stem from a girl aged 2 to 10 with cystic fibrosis.

V usage is TRBV9 and J usage is TRBJ2-1; 10 bases fit TRBD2. The V segment lost 2 bases and the J segment 4 bases; nucleotides outside the gene matches: 3. The CDR3 runs to 15 residues. Germline CDR1 SGDLS, CDR2 YYNGEE. The DNA for the CDR3 is TGTGCCAGCAGCGTTAGCGGGGGGAATTACAATGAGCAGTTCTTC. It encodes CASSVSGGNYNEQFF.

The CDR3 reads CSTDSATGDTQYF. CDR3 sequence (DNA): TGCAGCACGGATTCGGCCACAGGGGATACGCAGTATTTT. The chain combines TRBV29-1 with TRBJ2-3, with a tentative D call TRBD1 (6 bases). CDR1 and CDR2 from the germline V gene are SQVTM and ANQGSEA. This CDR3 has 13 amino acids. V was shortened by 8 bases and J by 6 bases, with 18 bases between the two germline ends.

This CDR3 is CASSAQGEPDTGELFF. The DNA of the CDR3 is TGTGCCAGTAGTGCCCAGGGGGAACCTGACACCGGGGAGCTGTTTTTT. J is TRBJ2-2 and V is TRBV19, with 7 bases aligning to TRBD1. With 5 bases clipped from V and 3 bases from J, the junction kept 9 bases outside the gene matches. The CDR3 runs to 16 residues. Per germline, CDR1 LNHDA and CDR2 SQIVND (reference sequence).

The chain combines TRBV5-6 with TRBJ2-5, with D tentatively TRBD2 (6 bases). Trimming took 4 bases from V and 5 from J, leaving 15 bases between them. The germline CDR1 and CDR2 sequences are SGHDT and YYEEEE. The CDR3 length is 14 residues. Written as DNA, the CDR3 is TGTGCCAGCAGCCCTGTGGGGGGTTTGGAGACCCAGTACTTC. This gives the protein CASSPVGGLETQYF.